These 10 T cell receptor beta chains originate from one sample sequenced in a study of OX40 agonist ivuxolimab in advanced cancers. Sequencing was performed with immunoSEQ multiplex PCR; in TCRdb, only in-frame clones are kept and a portion is missing. This sample has approximately 69,000 clones; 80% to 90% occur once, and the top ten carry around 2.7%. Specimen: CD4+ or CD8+ T cells sorted from blood, collected in a trial of the OX40 agonist ivuxolimab. These TCRs come from an adult with an advanced solid tumor such as melanoma, head and neck, liver or kidney cancer.

Concerning this clone itself: A junction boundary mismatches the germline segment, possibly from a read error. The rearrangement joins TRBV5-3 to TRBJ2-3; D possibly uses TRBD1 or TRBD2 (5 bases each). TRBV5-3 is known as an ORF, though its function is uncertain. The length of the CDR3 is 12 residues. CDR3 loop: CASSLGWDTQYF. CDR3 nucleotides: TGTGCCAGCAGCTTGGGGTGGGACACGCAGTATTTT.

The chain joins TRBV5-6 to TRBJ1-5; D unclear. The germline V gene encodes CDR1 SGHDT and CDR2 YYEEEE. V was trimmed by 4 bases and J by 6 bases, leaving 20 bases between them. The CDR3 loop spans 16 amino acids. The CDR3 bases are TGTGCCAGCAGCGCCGGACTTCTCTTGGGAGGTCAGCCCCAGCATTTT. This translates into CASSAGLLLGGQPQHF.

V and J are TRBV6-6 and TRBJ2-7, with D tentatively TRBD1 (6 bases). V was clipped by 10 bases and J by 4 bases, with 20 bases between them. The CDR3 contains 14 residues. Germline CDR1 reads MNHNY; CDR2 reads SVGAGI (reference sequence). The CDR3 spells CATHPTGQIYEQYF. The CDR3 bases are TGTGCCACCCACCCTACTGGACAGATATACGAGCAGTACTTC.

V usage is TRBV27 and J usage is TRBJ2-2, with D unresolved. CDR1 is MNHEY and CDR2 is SMNVEV in the germline V gene (reference sequence). This CDR3 is 13 amino acids long. The V end was cut by 8 bases, the J end by 0 bases, with 7 bases between. DNA for the CDR3: TGTGCCAGCCAGGAGCCGAACACCGGGGAGCTGTTTTTT. Residues: CASQEPNTGELFF.

V gene TRBV29-1 combines with J gene TRBJ1-2, with D maybe TRBD1 (5 bases). The CDR3 is 11 amino acids. Trimming left V 8 bases short and J 7 bases short, with 14 bases between. From germline, CDR1 is SQVTM and CDR2 ANQGSEA. The CDR3, as DNA: TGCAGCTGGGGAGGGGAGTTTGGCTACACCTTC. Translated, it gives CSWGGEFGYTF.

The V and J genes are TRBV15 and TRBJ1-1; D possibly corresponds to TRBD1 (6 bases). Germline CDR1 reads LNHNV; CDR2 reads YYDKDF (reference sequence). Trimming pared 0 bases from V and 3 bases from J, leaving 17 bases between. The CDR3 contains 17 residues. Here the CDR3 reads CATSRDRRGGLDTEAFF. The CDR3 DNA is TGTGCCACCAGCAGAGATCGTAGGGGGGGGTTGGACACTGAAGCTTTCTTT.

CDR3 in DNA: TGTGCCAGCAGTAGGACAGGGCCGGCCAAAAACATTCAGTACTTC. Amino acids: CASSRTGPAKNIQYF. The chain uses TRBV27 and TRBJ2-4; 8 bases are shared with TRBD1. Trimming at V came to 5 bases and at J to 1 base, leaving 4 bases not matched to a gene. Germline loops: CDR1 MNHEY, CDR2 SMNVEV (reference sequence). This CDR3 comprises 15 residues.

The chain links TRBV5-4 to TRBJ2-5; no firm D call. V was clipped by 0 bases and J by 4 bases, with 10 bases between them. This CDR3 has 14 amino acids. The germline V gene encodes CDR1 SGHNT and CDR2 YYREEE (reference sequence). Here the CDR3 reads CASSLESNSETQYF. CDR3 in DNA: TGTGCCAGCAGCTTGGAAAGCAATTCAGAGACCCAGTACTTC.

The chain employs TRBV7-9 and TRBJ2-2, with a tentative D call TRBD2 (6 bases). Trimming shortened V by 3 bases and J by 5 bases, and 10 bases separated the two germline ends. The CDR3 is 14 residues long. Germline CDR1 reads SEHNR; CDR2 reads FQNEAQ (reference sequence). This CDR3 reads CASSLGGRTGELFF. The DNA for the CDR3 is TGTGCCAGCAGCTTGGGGGGAAGGACCGGGGAGCTGTTTTTT. Supplemented by reference TRBV7-9 and TRBJ2-2, the full variable domain reads DTGVSQNPRHKITKRGQNVTFRCDPISEHNRLYWYRQTLGQGPEFLTYFQNEAQLEKSRLLSDRFSAERPKGSFSTLEIQRTEQGDSAMYLCASSLGGRTGELFFGEGSRLTVL.

This chain connects TRBV15 to TRBJ2-3; 7 bases match TRBD1. Unmatched junction bases numbered 9, after V lost 1 base and J lost 5 bases. The CDR3 is made up of 16 amino acids. Looked up from germline, CDR1 is LNHNV and CDR2 is YYDKDF (reference sequence). CDR3 coding DNA: TGTGCCACCAGCAGAGCCGGACAGGAGATCGTAGATACGCAGTATTTT. Protein sequence: CATSRAGQEIVDTQYF.